This TCR beta chain was sequenced for a study of T cells in Graves' hyperthyroidism and ophthalmopathy. Study overall: Peripheral blood was taken when the disease was first diagnosed, before any treatment began.

Reasons for excluding patients were uncontrolled infection, other autoimmune disease, pregnancy or lactation. Whole-study findings and limits: Most thyroid clonotypes with frequency above 0.001 were detected in blood. Model-based prediction identified ophthalmopathy a median around 6.5 months prior to its onset.

Amplification of TCR beta CDR3 regions was performed using RNA transcripts as template. HTBI primers were employed in a first-round RT-PCR of the TCR CDR3. TCRdb called the multiplex PCR reads again in MiXCR, with one record for every CDR3 protein. The sample lists 300,000 to 450,000 distinct CDR3 sequences; 15% to 19% were seen once. Comment on this clonotype: Its antigen is not identified.

Sequencing was carried out using blood. The receptor's source is a woman aged 18-29 years with Graves' hyperthyroidism that later progressed to Graves' ophthalmopathy.

The CDR3 reads CASGAYSTGELFF. In DNA form, the CDR3 reads TGTGCAAGCGGGGCTTACAGCACCGGGGAGCTGTTTTTT. The chain carries TRBV6-1 and TRBJ2-2; 7 nucleotides line up with TRBD2. From germline, CDR1 is MNHNS and CDR2 SASEGT. The CDR3 is 13 residues long.